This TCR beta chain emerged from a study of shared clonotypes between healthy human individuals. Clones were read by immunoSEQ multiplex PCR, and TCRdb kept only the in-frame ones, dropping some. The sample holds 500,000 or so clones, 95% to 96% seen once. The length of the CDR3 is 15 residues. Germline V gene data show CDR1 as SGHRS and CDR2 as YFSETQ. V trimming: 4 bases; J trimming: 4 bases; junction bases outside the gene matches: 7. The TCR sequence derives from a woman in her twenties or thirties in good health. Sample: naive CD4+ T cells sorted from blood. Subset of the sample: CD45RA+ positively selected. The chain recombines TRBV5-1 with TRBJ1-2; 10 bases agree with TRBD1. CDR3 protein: CASSGRDRGFYGYTF. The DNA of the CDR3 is TGCGCCAGCAGCGGTCGGGACAGGGGTTTCTATGGCTACACCTTC.